This T cell receptor beta chain was recovered during a study of technical replicates of blood from a few donors. This clone appeared once. TCRdb's copy holds only in-frame clones and misses some; the assay was immunoSEQ multiplex PCR. The sample has 80,000 or so clones; roughly 96% are singletons. The CDR3 runs to 16 residues. Germline trimming cut 0 bases from V and 4 bases from J; bases unmatched to any gene: 7. CDR1 and CDR2 (germline): SGHRS, YFSETQ. The V call is TRBV5-1, the J call TRBJ2-5, with 9 bases identical to TRBD1. The sample consisted of T cells isolated from PBMCs. The TCR originated in a human donor in good health. The CDR3 sequence is CASSLGGQGTGETQYF. CDR3 coding DNA: TGCGCCAGCAGCTTGGGCGGACAGGGGACGGGAGAGACCCAGTACTTC.